Included here is one T cell receptor (beta chain) sequence, with context. What it recognizes is unknown. The entry originates in a study of blood T cells in healthy people across ages. Study results and caveats: Considered underestimates were the diversity estimates obtained from one million T cells. Naive CD4+ cell counts and diversity both ran higher in long-lived than in aged donors.

The second PCR ran roughly 7 to 12 cycles with a sample-barcoded 5' primer and J-beta primers. Each cDNA molecule was tagged by a template-switch adaptor that had 12 random nucleotides. Each CDR3 protein gets one entry after TCRdb re-called the 5' RACE reads with MiXCR. Seen here are about 380,000 distinct CDR3 sequences, approximately 52% observed once, and the top ten hold around 53%. No fewer than 5.5 micrograms of total RNA were isolated from every sample. The CDR3 has 16 amino acids. The V and J ends lost 4 bases and 0 bases respectively, with 15 bases between them. CDR1 and CDR2 from the germline V gene are LGHDT and YNNKEL (reference sequence).

The receptor's source is a man aged 60 to 69 in good health. The chain couples TRBV3-1 to TRBJ1-2; tentative D call: TRBD1 (6 bases). What was sequenced was blood. CDR3 loop: CASSPIPGTPNYGYTF. Here the CDR3 DNA reads TGTGCCAGCAGCCCCATCCCCGGGACACCTAACTATGGCTACACCTTC.